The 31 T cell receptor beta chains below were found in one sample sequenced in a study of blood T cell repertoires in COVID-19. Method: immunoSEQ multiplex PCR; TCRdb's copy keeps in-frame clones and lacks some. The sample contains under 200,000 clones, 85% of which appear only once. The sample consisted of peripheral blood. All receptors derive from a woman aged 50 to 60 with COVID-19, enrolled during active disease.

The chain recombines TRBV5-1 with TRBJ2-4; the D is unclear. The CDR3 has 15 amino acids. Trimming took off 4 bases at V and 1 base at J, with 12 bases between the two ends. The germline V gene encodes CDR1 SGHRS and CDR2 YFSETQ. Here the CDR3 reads CASSMPGFAKNIQYF. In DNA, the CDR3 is TGCGCCAGCAGCATGCCGGGTTTCGCCAAAAACATTCAGTACTTC.

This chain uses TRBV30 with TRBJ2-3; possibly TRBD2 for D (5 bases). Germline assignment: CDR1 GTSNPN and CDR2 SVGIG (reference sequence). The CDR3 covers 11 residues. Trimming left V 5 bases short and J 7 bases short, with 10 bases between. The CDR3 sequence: CAWQRGNTQYF. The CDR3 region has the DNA TGTGCCTGGCAACGGGGTAATACGCAGTATTTT.

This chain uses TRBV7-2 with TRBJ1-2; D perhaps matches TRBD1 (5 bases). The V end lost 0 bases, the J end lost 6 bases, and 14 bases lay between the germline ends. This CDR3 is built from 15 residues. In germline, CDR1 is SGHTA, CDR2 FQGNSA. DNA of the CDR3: TGTGCCAGCAGCTTAGCATACATTCTAGGGGATGGCTACACCTTC. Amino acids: CASSLAYILGDGYTF. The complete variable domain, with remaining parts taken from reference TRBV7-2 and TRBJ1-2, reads GAGVSQSPSNKVTEKGKDVELRCDPISGHTALYWYRQSLGQGLEFLIYFQGNSAPDKSGLPSDRFSAERTGGSVSTLTIQRTQQEDSAVYLCASSLAYILGDGYTFGSGTRLTVV.

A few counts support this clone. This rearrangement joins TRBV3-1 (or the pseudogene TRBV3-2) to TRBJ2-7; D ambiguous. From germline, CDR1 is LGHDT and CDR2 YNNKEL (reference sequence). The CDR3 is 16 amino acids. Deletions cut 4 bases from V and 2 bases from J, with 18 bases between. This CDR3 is CASSRHREQSTYEQYF. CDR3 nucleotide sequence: TGTGCCAGCAGCCGCCACAGAGAACAGTCCACCTACGAGCAGTACTTC.

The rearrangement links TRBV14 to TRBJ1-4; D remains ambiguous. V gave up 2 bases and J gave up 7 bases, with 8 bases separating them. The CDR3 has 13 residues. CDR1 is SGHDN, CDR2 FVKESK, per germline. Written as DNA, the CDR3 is TGTGCCAGCAGCCAATCGGGTTTTGAAAAACTGTTTTTT. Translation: CASSQSGFEKLFF.

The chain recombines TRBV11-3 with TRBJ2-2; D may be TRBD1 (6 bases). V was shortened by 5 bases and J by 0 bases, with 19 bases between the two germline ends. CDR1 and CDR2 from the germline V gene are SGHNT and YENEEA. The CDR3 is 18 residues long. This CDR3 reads CASSPFLRGFANTGELFF. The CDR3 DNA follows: TGTGCCAGCAGCCCATTCTTGAGGGGGTTCGCGAACACCGGGGAGCTGTTTTTT.

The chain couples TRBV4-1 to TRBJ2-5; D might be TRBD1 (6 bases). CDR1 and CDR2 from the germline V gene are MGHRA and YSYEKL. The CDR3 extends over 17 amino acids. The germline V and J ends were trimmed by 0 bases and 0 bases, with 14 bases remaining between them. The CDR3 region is CASSQDQGTLYQETQYF. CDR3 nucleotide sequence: TGCGCCAGCAGCCAAGATCAGGGGACACTTTACCAAGAGACCCAGTACTTC.

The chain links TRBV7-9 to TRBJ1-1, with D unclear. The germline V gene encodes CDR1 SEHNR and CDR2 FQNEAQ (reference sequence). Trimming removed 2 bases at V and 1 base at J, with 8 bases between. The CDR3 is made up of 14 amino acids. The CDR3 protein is CASSLSRQNTEAFF. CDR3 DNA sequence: TGTGCCAGCAGCTTAAGCAGGCAGAACACTGAAGCTTTCTTT.

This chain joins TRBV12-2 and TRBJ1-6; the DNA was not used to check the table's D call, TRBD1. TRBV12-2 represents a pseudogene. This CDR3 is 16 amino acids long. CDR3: CASRPYIFSYNSPLHF. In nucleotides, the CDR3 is TGTGCAAGTCGCCCGTACATCTTCTCCTATAATTCACCCCTCCACTTT.

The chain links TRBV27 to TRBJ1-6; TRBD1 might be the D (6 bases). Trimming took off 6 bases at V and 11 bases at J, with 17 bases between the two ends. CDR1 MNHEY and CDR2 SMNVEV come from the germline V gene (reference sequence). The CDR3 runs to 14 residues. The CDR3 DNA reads TGTGCCAGCAGCGAGGTTAGGGGGTTTACACCCCTCCACTTT. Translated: CASSEVRGFTPLHF.

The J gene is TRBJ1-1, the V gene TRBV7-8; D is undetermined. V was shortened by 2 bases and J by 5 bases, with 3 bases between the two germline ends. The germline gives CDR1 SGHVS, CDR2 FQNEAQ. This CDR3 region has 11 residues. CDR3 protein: CASSLITEAFF. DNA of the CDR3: TGTGCCAGCAGCTTAATAACTGAAGCTTTCTTT.

The CDR3 loop is CASSFSTGWNTEAFF. CDR3 in DNA: TGTGCCAGCAGCTTCTCGACAGGGTGGAACACTGAAGCTTTCTTT. V usage is TRBV7-9 and J usage is TRBJ1-1; 7 bases match TRBD1. Germline V gene sequence: CDR1 SEHNR, CDR2 FQNEAQ (reference sequence). V gave up 3 bases and J gave up 1 base; unmatched junction bases: 5. There are 15 residues in the CDR3.

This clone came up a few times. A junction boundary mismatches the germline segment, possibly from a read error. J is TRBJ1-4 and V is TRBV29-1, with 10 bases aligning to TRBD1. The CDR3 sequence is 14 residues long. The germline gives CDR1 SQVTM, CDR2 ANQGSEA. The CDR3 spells CSVEAGQGNEKLFF. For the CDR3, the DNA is TGCAGCGTAGAAGCGGGACAGGGGAACGAAAAACTGTTTTTT.

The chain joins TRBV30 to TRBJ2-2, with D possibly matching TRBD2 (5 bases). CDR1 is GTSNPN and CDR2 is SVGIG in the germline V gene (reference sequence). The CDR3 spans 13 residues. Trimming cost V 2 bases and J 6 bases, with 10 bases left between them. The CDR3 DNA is TGTGCCTGGAGTCCAAGAGGGCCCGGGGAGCTGTTTTTT. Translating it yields CAWSPRGPGELFF.

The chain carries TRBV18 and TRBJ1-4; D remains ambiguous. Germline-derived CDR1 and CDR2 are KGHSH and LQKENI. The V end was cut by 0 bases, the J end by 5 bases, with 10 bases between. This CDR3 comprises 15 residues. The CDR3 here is CASSPPGEANEKLFF. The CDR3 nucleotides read TGTGCCAGCTCACCACCCGGGGAGGCGAATGAAAAACTGTTTTTT. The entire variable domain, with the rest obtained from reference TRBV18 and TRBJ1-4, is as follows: NAGVMQNPRHLVRRRGQEARLRCSPMKGHSHVYWYRQLPEEGLKFMVYLQKENIIDESGMPKERFSAEFPKEGPSILRIQQVVRGDSAAYFCASSPPGEANEKLFFGSGTQLSVL.

The CDR3 DNA reads as TGTGCCAGCATATCAGCGGCGGCCCACACAGATACGCAGTATTTT. Its translation: CASISAAAHTDTQYF. The rearrangement joins TRBV28 to TRBJ2-3, with D possibly TRBD2 on 5 matching bases. Germline CDR1 is MDHEN and CDR2 is SYDVKM. V lost 7 bases to trimming and J lost 2 bases, with 16 bases between them. CDR3 length equals 15 residues. Together with reference TRBV28 and TRBJ2-3, the CDR3 gives the full variable domain: DVKVTQSSRYLVKRTGEKVFLECVQDMDHENMFWYRQDPGLGLRLIYFSYDVKMKEKGDIPEGYSVSREKKERFSLILESASTNQTSMYLCASISAAAHTDTQYFGPGTRLTVL.

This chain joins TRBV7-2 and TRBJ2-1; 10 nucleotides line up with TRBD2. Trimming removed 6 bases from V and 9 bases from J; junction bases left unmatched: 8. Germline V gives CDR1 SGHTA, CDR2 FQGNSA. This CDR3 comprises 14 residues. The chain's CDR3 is CASSSSGGAFEQFF. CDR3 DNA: TGTGCCAGCAGTTCGAGCGGGGGGGCCTTTGAGCAGTTCTTC.

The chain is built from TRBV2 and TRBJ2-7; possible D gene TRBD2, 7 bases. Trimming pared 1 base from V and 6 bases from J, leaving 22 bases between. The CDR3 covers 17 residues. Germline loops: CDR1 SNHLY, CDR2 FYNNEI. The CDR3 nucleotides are TGTGCCAGCAGTGAAGTGGTCCCGCGGGGGCCGGGACTCGAGCAGTACTTC. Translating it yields CASSEVVPRGPGLEQYF.

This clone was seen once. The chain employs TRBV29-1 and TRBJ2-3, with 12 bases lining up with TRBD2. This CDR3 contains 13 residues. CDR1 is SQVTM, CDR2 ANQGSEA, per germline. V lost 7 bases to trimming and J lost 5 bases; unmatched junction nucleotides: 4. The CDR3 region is CSALAGGRDTQYF. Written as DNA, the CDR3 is TGCAGCGCCCTAGCGGGGGGGCGAGATACGCAGTATTTT.

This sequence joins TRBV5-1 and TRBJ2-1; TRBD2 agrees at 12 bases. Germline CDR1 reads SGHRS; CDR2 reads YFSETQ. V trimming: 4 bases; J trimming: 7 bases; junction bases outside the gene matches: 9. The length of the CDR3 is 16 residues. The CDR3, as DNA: TGCGCCAGCAGCGTACTAGCGGGGGGCGTGAAAAATGAGCAGTTCTTC. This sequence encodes CASSVLAGGVKNEQFF. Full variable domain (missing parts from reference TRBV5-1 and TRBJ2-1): KAGVTQTPRYLIKTRGQQVTLSCSPISGHRSVSWYQQTPGQGLQFLFEYFSETQRNKGNFPGRFSGRQFSNSRSEMNVSTLELGDSALYLCASSVLAGGVKNEQFFGPGTRLTVL.

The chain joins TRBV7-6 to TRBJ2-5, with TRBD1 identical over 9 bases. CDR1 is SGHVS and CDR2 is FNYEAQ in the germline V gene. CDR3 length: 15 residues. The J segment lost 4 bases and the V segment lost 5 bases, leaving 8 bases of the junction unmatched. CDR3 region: CASSRTGGAGETQYF. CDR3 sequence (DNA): TGTGCCAGCAGCCGAACAGGGGGCGCAGGAGAGACCCAGTACTTC. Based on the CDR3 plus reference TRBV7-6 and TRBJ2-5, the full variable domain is GAGVSQSPRYKVTKRGQDVALRCDPISGHVSLYWYRQALGQGPEFLTYFNYEAQQDKSGLPNDRFSAERPEGSISTLTIQRTEQRDSAMYRCASSRTGGAGETQYFGPGTRLLVL.

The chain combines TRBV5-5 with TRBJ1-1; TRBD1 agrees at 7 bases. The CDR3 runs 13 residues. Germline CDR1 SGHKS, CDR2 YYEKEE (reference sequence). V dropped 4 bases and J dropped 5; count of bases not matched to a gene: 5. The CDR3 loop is CASSTTDRTEAFF. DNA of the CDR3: TGTGCCAGCAGCACCACGGACAGGACTGAAGCTTTCTTT. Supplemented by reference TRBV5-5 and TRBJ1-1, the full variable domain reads DAGVTQSPTHLIKTRGQQVTLRCSPISGHKSVSWYQQVLGQGPQFIFQYYEKEERGRGNFPDRFSARQFPNYSSELNVNALLLGDSALYLCASSTTDRTEAFFGQGTRLTVV.

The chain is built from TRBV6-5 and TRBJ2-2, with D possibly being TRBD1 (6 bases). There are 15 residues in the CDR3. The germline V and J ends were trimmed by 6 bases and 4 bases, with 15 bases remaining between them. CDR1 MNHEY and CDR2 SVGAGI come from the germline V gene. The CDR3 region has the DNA TGTGCCAGCAGACCACAGGGATTCGGCACCGGGGAGCTGTTTTTT. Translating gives CASRPQGFGTGELFF.

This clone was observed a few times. CDR3 sequence: CASSIGGVSNQPQHF. DNA of the CDR3: TGTGCCAGTAGTATCGGAGGGGTTAGCAATCAGCCCCAGCATTTT. V and J are TRBV19 and TRBJ1-5, with a weak D call TRBD1 (5 bases). CDR1 is LNHDA and CDR2 is SQIVND in the germline V gene (reference sequence). The CDR3 consists of 15 residues. V lost 3 bases and J lost 0, with 9 bases in between.

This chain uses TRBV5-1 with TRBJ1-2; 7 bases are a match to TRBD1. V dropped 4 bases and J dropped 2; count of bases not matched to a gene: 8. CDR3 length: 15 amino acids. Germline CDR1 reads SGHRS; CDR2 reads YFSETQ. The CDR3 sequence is CASSTGDPRNYGYTF. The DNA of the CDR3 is TGCGCCAGCAGCACAGGGGACCCTCGGAACTATGGCTACACCTTC.

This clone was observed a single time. This CDR3 reads CASSLARHTGELFF. CDR3 nucleotides: TGTGCCAGCAGCTTAGCGAGGCACACCGGGGAGCTGTTTTTT. This chain uses TRBV7-2 with TRBJ2-2; D is ambiguous. The germline V gene encodes CDR1 SGHTA and CDR2 FQGNSA. The V gene lost 0 bases and the J gene lost 3 bases, with 5 bases spanning the gap. This CDR3 spans 14 amino acids.

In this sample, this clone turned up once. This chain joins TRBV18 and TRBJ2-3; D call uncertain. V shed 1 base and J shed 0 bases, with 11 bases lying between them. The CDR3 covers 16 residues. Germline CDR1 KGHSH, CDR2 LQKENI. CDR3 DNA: TGTGCCAGCTCACCACGGTTGGGCAAGAGCACAGATACGCAGTATTTT. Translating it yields CASSPRLGKSTDTQYF.

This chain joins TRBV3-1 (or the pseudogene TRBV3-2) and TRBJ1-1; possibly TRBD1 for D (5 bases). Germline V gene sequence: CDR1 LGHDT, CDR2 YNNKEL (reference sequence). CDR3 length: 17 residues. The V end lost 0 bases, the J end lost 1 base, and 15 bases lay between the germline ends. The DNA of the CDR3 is TGTGCCAGCAGCCAAGAATTCCCCCCCCAGGGGAACACTGAAGCTTTCTTT. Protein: CASSQEFPPQGNTEAFF.

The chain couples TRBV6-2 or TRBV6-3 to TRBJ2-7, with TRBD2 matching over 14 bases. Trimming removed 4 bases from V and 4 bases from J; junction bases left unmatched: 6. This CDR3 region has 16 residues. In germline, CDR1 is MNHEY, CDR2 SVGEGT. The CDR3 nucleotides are TGTGCCAGCAGTTCGTTGACTAGCGGGGGGGCTTACGAGCAGTACTTC. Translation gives CASSSLTSGGAYEQYF.

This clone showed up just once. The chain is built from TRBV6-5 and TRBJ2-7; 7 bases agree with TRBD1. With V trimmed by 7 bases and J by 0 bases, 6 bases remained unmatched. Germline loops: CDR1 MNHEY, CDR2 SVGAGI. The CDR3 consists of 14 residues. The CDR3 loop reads CASTQGTVSYEQYF. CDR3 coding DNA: TGTGCCAGCACTCAAGGGACAGTCTCCTACGAGCAGTACTTC.

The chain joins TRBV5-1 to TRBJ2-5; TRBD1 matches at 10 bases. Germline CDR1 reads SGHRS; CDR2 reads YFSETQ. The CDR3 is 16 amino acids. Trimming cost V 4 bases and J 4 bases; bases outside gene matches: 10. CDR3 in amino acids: CASSRDGTGVTETQYF. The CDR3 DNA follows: TGCGCCAGCAGCCGGGATGGGACAGGGGTAACAGAGACCCAGTACTTC.